This TCR beta chain was obtained from a study of T-cell memory formation after mild COVID-19. Study-wide context: TCR clusters showed largely donor specificity.

A single record per CDR3 protein comes from TCRdb applying MiXCR to the 5' RACE reads. The table lists under 300,000 distinct CDR3 sequences, less than 20% of them singletons, with roughly 3.6% in the top ten. Regarding the study as a whole: Researchers could not confirm that second-wave clones peaking on day 37 targeted SARS-CoV-2. Within pre-infection memory, some responding clones were found, suggesting cross-reactive memory joined. CD4+ bias marked clones expanding day 15 to 37, unlike balanced contracting clones.

Germline CDR1 reads SGHRS; CDR2 reads YFSETQ. Trimming took 5 bases from V and 2 from J; bases not matched to a gene: 6. This CDR3 has 15 residues. Note on this clonotype: Its antigen is undetermined.

The gene calls are TRBV5-1 and TRBJ2-3; TRBD2 aligns across 9 bases. Sequenced: PBMCs or a T cell subset sorted from them (not recorded which). The source is a man in his late teens or twenties who had mild COVID-19 (a few samples of this study predate the infection). Cell type and time point are not known. The CDR3 DNA follows: TGCGCCAGCAGTTTAGCGGGGGAGACCACAGATACGCAGTATTTT. Its protein is CASSLAGETTDTQYF. The whole variable domain, remainder taken from reference TRBV5-1 and TRBJ2-3, is KAGVTQTPRYLIKTRGQQVTLSCSPISGHRSVSWYQQTPGQGLQFLFEYFSETQRNKGNFPGRFSGRQFSNSRSEMNVSTLELGDSALYLCASSLAGETTDTQYFGPGTRLTVL.